One T cell receptor (beta chain) is described in this entry. Antigen specificity is unknown. The method was immunoSEQ multiplex PCR; TCRdb's version includes in-frame clones alone and lacks a portion of them. The sample shows about 960,000 clones, approximately 80% of them seen only once. The data originate from a study of shared clonotypes between healthy human individuals. Trimming stripped 3 bases from V and 4 bases from J, with 19 bases between. Germline assignment: CDR1 SGHRS and CDR2 YFSETQ. This CDR3 contains 16 residues. The study separated CD4+ cells into CD45RA+ naive and CD45RA-negative memory subsets. The study's findings and limits: The authors sampled blood alone, and tissue repertoires likely differ.

What was sequenced was memory CD4+ T cells sorted from blood. The sample's subset: CD45RA-negative fraction. The receptor's source is a man aged 18 to 29 in good health. The chain carries TRBV5-1 and TRBJ1-2; a possible D gene is TRBD1 (5 bases). The CDR3 DNA reads as TGCGCCAGCAGCTCCGAGGGACGGAGGGGCGGCTATGGCTACACCTTC. Amino acid sequence: CASSSEGRRGGYGYTF.